These 15 T cell receptor beta chains share one sample of origin, sequenced in a study of control samples from healthy donors and cancer patients. The repertoire was sequenced with immunoSEQ multiplex PCR; TCRdb's copy has only in-frame clones and lacks some. Among about 160,000 clones, over 85% were seen once, and the ten largest hold approximately 12%. What was sequenced was blood. The receptors were gathered from a man younger than 40 in good health.

The rearrangement joins TRBV15 to TRBJ2-1, with 13 bases identical to TRBD2. CDR1 and CDR2 (germline): LNHNV, YYDKDF (reference sequence). This CDR3 comprises 18 residues. The junction had 4 bases not matched to a gene; V was cut back by 1 base and J by 1 base. This chain's CDR3 is CATSRGLAGGLSYNEQFF. CDR3 coding DNA: TGTGCCACCAGCAGAGGACTAGCGGGGGGCTTGTCCTACAATGAGCAGTTCTTC.

The CDR3 loop is CASSHPTGTGSYNEQFF. CDR3 DNA sequence: TGTGCCAGCAGCCACCCTACCGGGACAGGAAGCTACAATGAGCAGTTCTTC. J is TRBJ2-1 and V is TRBV14, with 8 nucleotides matching TRBD1. This CDR3 contains 17 residues. Per germline, CDR1 SGHDN and CDR2 FVKESK. With 3 bases clipped from V and 3 bases from J, the junction kept 10 bases outside the gene matches.

The V gene is TRBV7-6, the J gene TRBJ1-1; TRBD1 might be the D (6 bases). The CDR3 runs to 15 residues. V was trimmed by 7 bases and J by 3 bases, leaving 18 bases between them. Germline assignment: CDR1 SGHVS and CDR2 FNYEAQ. Here the CDR3 reads CASTLGGASDTEAFF. The CDR3 bases are TGTGCCAGCACCCTAGGGGGAGCTTCGGACACTGAAGCTTTCTTT.

The chain carries TRBV18 and TRBJ2-1, with D uncertain. Trimming shortened V by 3 bases and J by 7 bases, and 7 bases separated the two germline ends. This CDR3 is 12 amino acids long. Germline CDR1 reads KGHSH; CDR2 reads LQKENI. The CDR3 bases are TGTGCCAGCTCACCCACAGAAAATGAGCAGTTCTTC. It specifies CASSPTENEQFF.

The genes are TRBV19 and TRBJ1-5; D not resolved. The CDR3 is made up of 16 amino acids. The germline CDR1 and CDR2 sequences are LNHDA and SQIVND (reference sequence). V gave up 9 bases and J gave up 0 bases, with 18 bases separating them. The CDR3 is CASQSAVHISNQPQHF. Here the CDR3 DNA reads TGTGCCAGCCAATCGGCGGTCCACATTAGCAATCAGCCCCAGCATTTT.

The chain couples TRBV20-1 to TRBJ2-3, with 7 positions matching TRBD2. V lost 3 bases, J lost 1 base, and 7 bases stayed unmatched. The CDR3 extends over 15 amino acids. Germline lookup yields CDR1 DFQATT and CDR2 SNEGSKA (reference sequence). The chain's CDR3 is CSASLSGVGTDTQYF. The CDR3 bases are TGCAGTGCTAGTCTAAGCGGGGTAGGCACAGATACGCAGTATTTT.

The V call is TRBV5-6, the J call TRBJ1-5, with D tentatively TRBD1 (6 bases). Germline-derived CDR1 and CDR2 are SGHDT and YYEEEE. The CDR3 sequence is 13 residues long. V gave up 3 bases and J gave up 6 bases, with 10 bases separating them. The CDR3 loop is CASSSAGVQPQHF. In nucleotides, the CDR3 is TGTGCCAGCAGCTCAGCAGGGGTTCAGCCCCAGCATTTT.

The chain is built from TRBV3-1 (or the pseudogene TRBV3-2) and TRBJ1-1; D is possibly TRBD1 (5 bases). Germline lookup yields CDR1 LGHDT and CDR2 YNNKEL (reference sequence). Trimming stripped 4 bases from V and 8 bases from J, with 17 bases between. The CDR3 covers 14 residues. The chain's CDR3 is CASSLSLLRDEAFF. CDR3 sequence (DNA): TGTGCCAGCAGCCTAAGCCTTCTCCGGGACGAAGCTTTCTTT.

In nucleotides, the CDR3 is TGTGCTAGTGGTCCCGGACCTCTGGGAACCCAAGAGACCCAGTACTTC. It yields the protein CASGPGPLGTQETQYF. The V and J genes are TRBV12-5 and TRBJ2-5; D gene uncertain. This CDR3 has 16 residues. Germline CDR1 LGHNT, CDR2 FRNRAP. Trimming left V 5 bases short and J 1 base short, with 17 bases between.

In the case of this clone: Other DNA variants within this sample encode the same CDR3. The chain has TRBV5-5 and TRBJ2-3; D is perhaps TRBD1 or TRBD2 (7 bases each). From germline, CDR1 is SGHKS and CDR2 YYEKEE (reference sequence). V was pared by 4 bases and J by 5 bases, with 11 bases between. The CDR3 has 13 amino acids. The CDR3 sequence is CASSLRGGDTQYF. CDR3 nucleotide sequence: TGTGCCAGCAGCCTCAGGGGGGGAGATACGCAGTATTTT.

This clone was recorded only once. This CDR3 is CASSQPRTVGHTEAFF. CDR3 nucleotides: TGCGCCAGCAGCCAACCTAGGACGGTGGGTCACACTGAAGCTTTCTTT. The chain joins TRBV4-1 to TRBJ1-1; D unclear. Germline CDR1 and CDR2: MGHRA and YSYEKL. This CDR3 comprises 16 residues. The V gene lost 2 bases and the J gene lost 3 bases, with 16 bases spanning the gap.

The CDR3 bases are TGTGCCAGCAGTAACAGGGGGACTGGAAACACCATATATTTT. This sequence encodes CASSNRGTGNTIYF. The chain joins TRBV6-5 to TRBJ1-3; 8 nucleotides agree with TRBD1. V lost 5 bases, J lost 2 bases, and 2 bases stayed unmatched. The CDR3 contains 14 residues. Germline CDR1 is MNHEY and CDR2 is SVGAGI.

In its sample, this clone was seen once. The gene calls are TRBV6-5 and TRBJ2-7, with 8 bases fitting TRBD1. Unmatched junction bases numbered 2, after V lost 9 bases and J lost 1 base. Germline V gene lookup returns CDR1 MNHEY and CDR2 SVGAGI. The CDR3 totals 12 residues. This CDR3 is CASRDRSYEQYF. The CDR3 coding sequence is TGTGCCAGTCGGGACAGGTCCTACGAGCAGTACTTC.

The chain has TRBV3-1 (or the pseudogene TRBV3-2) and TRBJ2-3; 9 nucleotides agree with TRBD2. V lost 7 bases, J lost 1 base, and 9 bases stayed unmatched. CDR1 LGHDT and CDR2 YNNKEL come from the germline V gene (reference sequence). The CDR3 contains 16 residues. CDR3 sequence (DNA): TGTGCCAGCACCCGACTTAGCGGGGGAGGCACAGATACGCAGTATTTT. Translation gives CASTRLSGGGTDTQYF.

The rearrangement uses TRBV9 and TRBJ1-4; no reliable D call. CDR1 is SGDLS, CDR2 YYNGEE, per germline. This CDR3 has 15 residues. The V end lost 0 bases, the J end lost 8 bases, and 14 bases lay between the germline ends. The CDR3 DNA is TGTGCCAGCAGCGTAGAGGCCAGCCTCCGGGAAAAACTGTTTTTT. This codes for CASSVEASLREKLFF. The entire variable domain, with the rest obtained from reference TRBV9 and TRBJ1-4, is as follows: DSGVTQTPKHLITATGQRVTLRCSPRSGDLSVYWYQQSLDQGLQFLIQYYNGEERAKGNILERFSAQQFPDLHSELNLSSLELGDSALYFCASSVEASLREKLFFGSGTQLSVL.